The 11 T cell receptor beta chains below all came from one sample that was sequenced in a study of identical twins. TCRdb ran MiXCR on the 5' RACE reads and lists one entry per CDR3 protein. The sample comprises approximately 1.8 million distinct CDR3 sequences, under 35% of which are singletons, and around 0.25% rests with the top ten. The sample was cord blood. The source is a newborn girl in good health.

The rearrangement uses TRBV29-1 and TRBJ2-7; no clear D gene. This CDR3 has 14 residues. CDR1 and CDR2 from the germline V gene are SQVTM and ANQGSEA. Trimming left V 5 bases short and J 1 base short, with 15 bases between. CDR3 amino acids: CSVCLPPHSYEQYF. In nucleotides, the CDR3 is TGCAGCGTTTGCCTTCCACCTCATTCCTACGAGCAGTACTTC.

About this clonotype: This may arise from a read error, as a much more abundant clone is one base away. CDR3 in amino acids: CASSQGTSGSSYNEQYF. The CDR3 nucleotides are TGCGCCAGCAGCCAAGGGACTAGCGGTAGCTCCTACAATGAGCAGTACTTC. This chain joins TRBV4-1 and TRBJ2-1; 10 bases are a match to TRBD2. The better agreement between TRBJ2-7 and the DNA end casts doubt on the J call. Per the germline V gene, CDR1 is MGHRA and CDR2 is YSYEKL. This CDR3 comprises 17 residues.

Only a few counts were recorded for this clonotype. V is TRBV24-1 and J is TRBJ1-5, with TRBD1 matching over 8 bases. Per the germline V gene, CDR1 is KGHDR and CDR2 is SFDVKD. V shed 3 bases, J shed 0 bases, and the junction held 6 bases outside the gene matches. This CDR3 contains 17 residues. The CDR3 region has the DNA TGTGCCACCAGTGATGGGACAGGCACCTATAGCAATCAGCCCCAGCATTTT. This codes for CATSDGTGTYSNQPQHF.

Many counts were recorded for this clonotype. This rearrangement joins TRBV6-5 to TRBJ2-5, with TRBD2 identical over 10 bases. The CDR3 is 14 amino acids. Unmatched junction bases numbered 6, after V lost 6 bases and J lost 5 bases. Germline V CDR1 and CDR2: MNHEY, SVGAGI. The CDR3 spells CASSSSGRRETQYF. Here the CDR3 DNA reads TGTGCCAGCAGCTCTAGCGGGAGACGCGAGACCCAGTACTTC.

This clonotype was found a few times. This chain uses TRBV20-1 with TRBJ2-3, with TRBD2 matching 13 bases. The germline V gene has CDR1 DFQATT and CDR2 SNEGSKA (reference sequence). V lost 3 bases to trimming and J lost 0 bases; unmatched junction nucleotides: 3. This CDR3 comprises 16 residues. CDR3 DNA: TGCAGTGCTAGGACGGGACTAGCGGGAAGCACAGATACGCAGTATTTT. This sequence encodes CSARTGLAGSTDTQYF.

V gene TRBV29-1 combines with J gene TRBJ2-1; 9 nucleotides match TRBD1. J lost 5 bases, V lost 5 bases, and 4 bases had no gene match. Germline CDR1 reads SQVTM; CDR2 reads ANQGSEA. The CDR3 spans 13 residues. The CDR3 bases are TGCAGCGTTCTGACAGGGGGGAACAATGAGCAGTTCTTC. Its protein product is CSVLTGGNNEQFF.

Turning to this clonotype: The germline gene is not matched at one end of the junction; a read error may be the cause. The chain links TRBV7-2 to TRBJ1-2; no reliable D call. The germline gives CDR1 SGHTA, CDR2 FQGNSA. The CDR3 is made up of 15 amino acids. The DNA of the CDR3 is TGTGCCAGCAGCTTAGAAGGCACTATTAACTATGGCTACATCTTC. Protein: CASSLEGTINYGYIF.

Only a few counts were recorded for this clonotype. The V call is TRBV20-1, the J call TRBJ2-1; 8 positions match TRBD2. With V trimmed by 8 bases and J by 4 bases, 4 bases remained unmatched. From germline, CDR1 is DFQATT and CDR2 SNEGSKA (reference sequence). The CDR3 sequence is 12 residues long. The chain's CDR3 is CSTRLAYNEQFF. The CDR3, as DNA: TGCAGTACCAGACTAGCGTACAATGAGCAGTTCTTC.

This rearrangement joins TRBV6-5 to TRBJ2-5; D unresolved. The J call may be mistaken, given a closer DNA end match to TRBJ2-7. CDR1 and CDR2 from the germline V gene are MNHEY and SVGAGI. The CDR3 length is 14 residues. The CDR3, as DNA: TGTGCCAGCAGTTGCTCGAGGTCCTACGACGAGCAGTACTTC. This encodes CASSCSRSYDEQYF.

The chain combines TRBV20-1 with TRBJ2-5, with D hard to call. With the DNA end fitting TRBJ2-7 better, the J assignment may be wrong. The length of the CDR3 is 12 residues. Germline lookup yields CDR1 DFQATT and CDR2 SNEGSKA (reference sequence). CDR3 in DNA: TGCAGTGCTAGAGGGGTGCCACTCGAGCAGTACTTC. Translation: CSARGVPLEQYF.

The CDR3 sequence: CATDLGGNEQFF. In DNA form, the CDR3 reads TGTGCCACAGATCTAGGGGGGAATGAGCAGTTCTTC. The genes are TRBV6-2 or TRBV6-3 and TRBJ2-1; either TRBD1 or TRBD2 may fit D (6 bases each). Trimming left V 10 bases short and J 7 bases short, with 14 bases between. CDR3 length: 12 residues. The germline V gene has CDR1 MNHEY and CDR2 SVGEGT.